This T cell receptor (beta chain) was documented in a study of T cell clonality in common variable immunodeficiency. Study-level points and caveats: T cell subpopulation sequencing would be needed to explain CVID clonality. CVID subjects had higher TCRbeta clonality than healthy controls, most marked in about a third.

Germline CDR1 reads GTSNPN; CDR2 reads SVGIG (reference sequence). There are 13 residues in the CDR3. The V end lost 3 bases, the J end lost 5 bases, and 13 bases lay between the germline ends. The sample holds many counts of this clone. Antigen: not known. The read gets to within 3 residues of the CDR3 end, and the germline J gene fills in the rest. Most patients and controls had Caucasian heritage. Using immunoSEQ multiplex PCR, the repertoire was profiled, and TCRdb retains in-frame clones only, with some absent. The sample contains some 45,000 clones, none of them singletons. The specimen was peripheral blood mononuclear cells. The V gene is TRBV30, the J gene TRBJ1-2, with D tentatively TRBD1 (6 bases). This clonotype was obtained from a person aged 18 to 75 in good health. CDR3 amino acids: CAWSQGKGYGYTF. Partial CDR3 DNA: TGTGCCTGGAGCCAGGGGAAAGGGTATGGC.